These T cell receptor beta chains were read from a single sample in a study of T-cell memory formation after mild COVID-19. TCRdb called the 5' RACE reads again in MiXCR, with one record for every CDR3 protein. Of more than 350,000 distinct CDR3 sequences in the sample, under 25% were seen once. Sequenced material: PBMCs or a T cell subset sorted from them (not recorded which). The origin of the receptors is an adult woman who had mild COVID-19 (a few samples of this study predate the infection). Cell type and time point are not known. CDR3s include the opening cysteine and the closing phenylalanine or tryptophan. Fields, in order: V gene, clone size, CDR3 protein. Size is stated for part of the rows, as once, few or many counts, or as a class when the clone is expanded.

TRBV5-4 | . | CASSPASGRATRTGERFF
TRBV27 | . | CASSLTGLGEETQYF
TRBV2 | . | CASRWDSASYGYTF
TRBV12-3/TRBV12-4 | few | CASSLRGVQYNEQFF
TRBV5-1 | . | CASSIPTDGYTF
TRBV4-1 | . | CASSRQADVNVLTF
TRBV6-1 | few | CASSTGTGGRWEKLFF
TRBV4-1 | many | CASSQDSSGGRNRYKNIQYF
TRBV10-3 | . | CAISDPGQGAYEQYF
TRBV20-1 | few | CSARGGQHYEQYF
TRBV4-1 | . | CASSQEQSARGGGYTF
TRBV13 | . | CASSLGTRTGELFF
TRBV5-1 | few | CASSAGQGSYEQYF
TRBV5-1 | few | CASSSGTGDTEAFF
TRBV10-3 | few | CALSAGTGGNTQYF
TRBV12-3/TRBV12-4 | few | CASSHRTFHYGYTF
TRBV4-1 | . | CASSFIGSGANVLTF
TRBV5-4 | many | CASSSSAYEQYF
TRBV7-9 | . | CASSFFGNSNEKLFF
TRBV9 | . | CASSVERDEQFF
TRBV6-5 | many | CASSYSAALSTDTQYF
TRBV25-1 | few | CASSTSGTHYNEQFF
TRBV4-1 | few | CASSQTGTGVLGDTQYF
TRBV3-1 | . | CASSQLPQGAGGYTF